This T cell receptor (beta chain) stems from a study of cytomegalovirus exposure and HLA in healthy donors. Study details: The 95 to 150 validation repertoires were produced on the same platform as the 720 or so repertoires of the first cohort. This was reported in a later analysis.

The CDR3 loop spans 14 amino acids. CDR1 is SGHVS, CDR2 FQNEAQ, per germline. J lost 0 bases, V lost 5 bases, and 4 bases had no gene match. Only in-frame clones appear in the TCRdb table, and some are missing; sequencing was by immunoSEQ multiplex PCR. The sample yields 200,000 or so clones, around four fifths seen once. From the roughly 110-subject validation cohort, which was separate from the roughly 680-subject first cohort, the donors were drawn. The chain employs TRBV7-8 and TRBJ2-7, with 7 bases matching TRBD2. This clonotype originated in a man in his late teens or twenties in good health and CMV-seropositive. The material sequenced was PBMCs. The CDR3 loop is CASSPSGNSYEQYF. The DNA for the CDR3 is TGTGCCAGCAGCCCCAGCGGGAACTCCTACGAGCAGTACTTC.